This note documents a single T cell receptor beta chain sequence. This entry is derived from a study of blood T cell repertoires in COVID-19. Study context: The United States, Italy and Spain supplied acute and convalescent COVID-19 samples. Sample material is recorded as cDNA or gDNA derived from T cells, B-cell-depleted T cells, or PBMCs.

The CDR3 runs to 16 residues. Germline CDR1 and CDR2: SGDLS and YYNGEE. V gave up 2 bases and J gave up 0 bases; unmatched junction bases: 7. Original processing methods: Amplification of reference gene primers provided the estimated nucleated cell counts. Sequencing used immunoSEQ multiplex PCR; TCRdb keeps in-frame clones, though not all of them. V, J and clone size reflect that table, while D and trimming were determined from the DNA. Of more than 95,000 clones listed, about 80% are singletons. This TCR was recovered from an older man with acute or convalescent COVID-19. The sequenced material came from peripheral blood. The chain uses TRBV9 and TRBJ1-1; 7 bases align to TRBD1. CDR3 in DNA: TGTGCCAGCAGCGTGATTGGACAGGACGTGAACACTGAAGCTTTCTTT. It translates to CASSVIGQDVNTEAFF.